A single sample gave rise to the 22 T cell receptor beta chains below, sequenced in a study of tumor-infiltrating lymphocytes in localized non-small cell lung cancer. Profiling relied on immunoSEQ multiplex PCR, and the TCRdb table lists in-frame clones only, not all of them. This sample yields around 10,000 clones, of which approximately 75% are seen a single time; about 15% belongs to the top ten. Specimen: lung tumor tissue. Every receptor here comes from a human donor with non-small cell lung cancer.

This chain joins TRBV21-1 and TRBJ2-1; TRBD1, the table's D call, was not compared with the DNA. TRBV21-1 is labeled a pseudogene. The CDR3 runs 16 residues. This CDR3 reads CASSKSSDTLYLKQFF. The CDR3 DNA reads TGTGCCAGCAGCAAGTCTTCGGACACTTTATACCTGAAGCAGTTCTTC.

The rearrangement links TRBV6-1 to TRBJ1-6; a possible D gene is TRBD1 (5 bases). V was trimmed by 6 bases and J by 9 bases, leaving 15 bases between them. Germline CDR1 and CDR2: MNHNS and SASEGT. The CDR3 is made up of 14 amino acids. CDR3 nucleotides: TGTGCCAGCAGCTCCCGGGGCTTCGGTTCACCCCTCCACTTT. Protein product: CASSSRGFGSPLHF.

The chain links TRBV4-2 to TRBJ2-6; 7 bases align to TRBD1. Germline assignment: CDR1 LGHNA and CDR2 YNFKEQ. The CDR3 length is 18 residues. V was clipped by 0 bases and J by 1 base; unmatched bases: 6. The CDR3: CASSQDSARGSGANVLTF. The CDR3 coding sequence is TGTGCCAGCAGCCAAGATTCGGCCAGGGGGTCTGGGGCCAACGTCCTGACTTTC.

The chain is built from TRBV11-2 and TRBJ1-5; D gene uncertain. The CDR3 is 18 residues long. The ends were cut back, 0 bases at V and 0 bases at J, with 15 bases in the middle. Germline-derived CDR1 and CDR2 are SGHAT and FQNNGV. The CDR3 nucleotides are TGTGCCAGCAGCTTAGATCCGGGTCAGGTCGATAGCAATCAGCCCCAGCATTTT. Translating it yields CASSLDPGQVDSNQPQHF.

The genes are TRBV4-2 and TRBJ1-5; D possibly corresponds to TRBD1 (5 bases). V was cut by 3 bases and J by 5 bases, with 14 bases left in between. The CDR3 contains 15 residues. Germline CDR1 and CDR2: LGHNA and YNFKEQ. The CDR3 DNA reads as TGTGCCAGCAGCCAGGCGGACACGAACGATCAGCCCCAGCATTTT. Its translation is CASSQADTNDQPQHF.

The sample holds a few counts of this clone. The V and J genes are TRBV5-1 and TRBJ2-7, with 10 bases matching TRBD1. The germline V gene encodes CDR1 SGHRS and CDR2 YFSETQ. Trimming cost V 3 bases and J 5 bases; bases outside gene matches: 8. The CDR3 extends over 15 amino acids. The CDR3 region is CASSYDRGQRDEQYF. The CDR3 nucleotides are TGCGCCAGCAGCTACGACAGGGGGCAACGGGACGAGCAGTACTTC.

This clone turned up a few times. This rearrangement joins TRBV7-2 to TRBJ1-1; D gene unclear. CDR1 SGHTA and CDR2 FQGNSA come from the germline V gene. This CDR3 is built from 12 residues. V shed 5 bases and J shed 5 bases, with 9 bases lying between them. Here the CDR3 reads CASSPRTTEAFF. The CDR3 region has the DNA TGTGCCAGCAGCCCCCGAACTACTGAAGCTTTCTTT.

The rearrangement uses TRBV25-1 and TRBJ2-5, with D hard to call. The CDR3 covers 14 residues. Trimming cost V 2 bases and J 5 bases, with 12 bases left between them. The germline V gene has CDR1 MGHDK and CDR2 SYGVNS. The CDR3 loop is CASSERLLAETQYF. The CDR3 DNA reads as TGTGCCAGCAGTGAACGATTGCTTGCCGAGACCCAGTACTTC.

This rearrangement joins TRBV7-3 to TRBJ2-2, with D uncertain. Germline CDR1 SGHTA, CDR2 FQGTGA. V lost 2 bases, J lost 1 base, and 5 bases lay in between. The CDR3 loop spans 14 amino acids. The CDR3 DNA sequence: TGTGCCAGCAGCTTAGGCGGGAACACCGGGGAGCTGTTTTTT. Translated, it gives CASSLGGNTGELFF.

This clone has only a few counts. This chain links TRBV7-3 with TRBJ1-1; 7 bases agree with TRBD1. CDR1 and CDR2 (germline): SGHTA, FQGTGA. This CDR3 has 15 amino acids. Germline trimming cut 5 bases from V and 2 bases from J; bases unmatched to any gene: 8. CDR3 in amino acids: CASSPRDSYNTEAFF. The CDR3 DNA is TGTGCCAGCAGCCCCCGGGACAGTTACAACACTGAAGCTTTCTTT.

The rearrangement links TRBV30 to TRBJ1-5; D not certain. The CDR3 is made up of 12 amino acids. Looked up from germline, CDR1 is GTSNPN and CDR2 is SVGIG (reference sequence). Between the trimmed V and J ends, which lost 2 bases and 3 bases, there was a span of 5 bases. CDR3 sequence: CAWSPSNQPQHF. The CDR3 nucleotides are TGTGCCTGGAGTCCTTCCAATCAGCCCCAGCATTTT.

The gene calls are TRBV10-3 and TRBJ1-1, with 7 nucleotides matching TRBD1. V was pared by 6 bases and J by 3 bases, with 13 bases of the junction left unmatched. Germline CDR1 is ENHRY and CDR2 is SYGVKD. CDR3 length: 16 residues. The CDR3 loop reads CAISARDGTEDTEAFF. In nucleotides, the CDR3 is TGTGCCATCAGCGCGCGCGATGGGACAGAGGACACTGAAGCTTTCTTT.

This clone has just a few counts. This chain uses TRBV7-9 with TRBJ2-3; D remains ambiguous. The germline V gene encodes CDR1 SEHNR and CDR2 FQNEAQ (reference sequence). The V end was cut by 5 bases, the J end by 6 bases, with 9 bases between. The CDR3 consists of 12 residues. The CDR3 protein is CASSLVMDTQYF. In DNA form, the CDR3 reads TGTGCCAGCAGCCTCGTGATGGATACGCAGTATTTT.

The J gene is TRBJ1-6, the V gene TRBV7-2; D is perhaps TRBD1 (6 bases). This CDR3 spans 16 amino acids. V was trimmed by 6 bases and J by 7 bases, leaving 19 bases between them. The germline V gene encodes CDR1 SGHTA and CDR2 FQGNSA. The CDR3 sequence: CASSWRGGSKNSPLHF. The CDR3 DNA reads TGTGCCAGCAGTTGGCGAGGGGGGTCAAAGAATTCACCCCTCCACTTT.

V gene TRBV5-1 combines with J gene TRBJ1-4; D is uncertain. V was pared by 5 bases and J by 2 bases, with 16 bases between. Germline CDR1 and CDR2: SGHRS and YFSETQ. CDR3 length: 16 residues. This CDR3 reads CASRSGSGSTNEKLFF. The DNA of the CDR3 is TGCGCCAGCAGGTCCGGGTCAGGATCCACTAATGAAAAACTGTTTTTT.

Relative to its sample, this clone is medium-sized. The chain combines TRBV4-3 with TRBJ2-2; D might be TRBD1 (5 bases). V was pared by 4 bases and J by 6 bases, with 15 bases between. CDR3 length equals 15 residues. The germline V gene encodes CDR1 LGHNA and CDR2 YSLEER. CDR3 DNA sequence: TGCGCCAGCAGCCCTGACGACAGCGAGGCCGGGGAGCTGTTTTTT. It translates to CASSPDDSEAGELFF.

This chain links TRBV4-2 with TRBJ1-5; D remains ambiguous. The CDR3 runs to 13 residues. CDR1 is LGHNA and CDR2 is YNFKEQ in the germline V gene. V gave up 1 base and J gave up 7 bases, with 8 bases separating them. In DNA form, the CDR3 reads TGTGCCAGCAGCCAAGGGGAGGCCCAGCCCCAGCATTTT. It codes for CASSQGEAQPQHF.

The gene calls are TRBV20-1 and TRBJ2-5; D is unresolved. V was shortened by 6 bases and J by 4 bases, with 6 bases between the two germline ends. Germline V gene lookup returns CDR1 DFQATT and CDR2 SNEGSKA (reference sequence). The CDR3 runs 10 residues. The CDR3 DNA sequence: TGCAGTGCCACCGGAGAGACCCAGTACTTC. This sequence encodes CSATGETQYF.

The J gene is TRBJ2-5, the V gene TRBV11-2; D may be TRBD1 or TRBD2 (5 bases each). V shed 0 bases and J shed 3 bases, with 11 bases lying between them. Germline lookup yields CDR1 SGHAT and CDR2 FQNNGV. The CDR3 runs 15 residues. The CDR3, as DNA: TGTGCCAGCAGCTTAGATGGTAGAGGGGAAGAGACCCAGTACTTC. Its protein product is CASSLDGRGEETQYF.

The rearrangement links TRBV7-9 to TRBJ2-7; D might be TRBD2 (6 bases). The CDR3 covers 13 residues. The germline CDR1 and CDR2 sequences are SEHNR and FQNEAQ (reference sequence). V was clipped by 1 base and J by 3 bases, with 7 bases between them. CDR3 in amino acids: CASSLVGGYEQYF. CDR3 sequence (DNA): TGTGCCAGCAGCTTAGTGGGGGGCTACGAGCAGTACTTC.

This sequence joins TRBV7-3 and TRBJ2-1, with 14 bases lining up with TRBD2. Losses at the gene ends were 4 bases for V and 5 bases for J; bases not matched to a gene: 1. Germline CDR1 is SGHTA and CDR2 is FQGTGA. The CDR3 has 15 amino acids. CDR3 sequence (DNA): TGTGCCAGCAGCTGGGGACTAGCGGGAGACAATGAGCAGTTCTTC. Its protein product is CASSWGLAGDNEQFF.

The genes are TRBV7-7 and TRBJ2-6; D is uncertain. The CDR3 consists of 13 residues. Germline values: CDR1 SSHAT, CDR2 FNYEAQ (reference sequence). V shed 5 bases and J shed 0 bases, with 2 bases lying between them. The CDR3 DNA reads TGTGCCAGCAGCAACTCTGGGGCCAACGTCCTGACTTTC. It is translated as CASSNSGANVLTF.